The T cell receptor (beta chain) described here comes from a study of cytomegalovirus exposure and HLA in healthy donors (TCRdb year 2017). With regard to the full study: An earlier analysis of 587 of the donors reported over 250 Gb of sequence data and 100 million to 120 million unique TCR beta sequences obtained from 180 million or so T cells. An early release that covered several hundred HLA-typed donors contained about 300 gigabases of sequencing data and 80 million or so unique TCR sequences. The genetic ancestry cluster associated with self-reported Caucasian donors included around four fifths of the roughly 390 genotyped donors. The study aimed to test whether signatures of past pathogen exposure could be identified by cataloging public T cell receptors. The T cell repertoires of 666 subjects were profiled by immunosequencing and related to cytomegalovirus serostatus. Besides the first cohort of approximately 670 subjects, a separate validation cohort made up of roughly 120 different subjects was used. To predict cytomegalovirus infection status, the study brought together high-throughput TCR immunosequencing, statistical association of individual TCRs with disease status, and machine learning. A later analysis re-analyzed previously published TCR beta repertoires from 666 donors and added high-resolution HLA genotyping to study TCR occurrence patterns. Rather than drawing on any new phenotypic data, the later analysis identified candidate immune exposures from TCR beta sequences and the way those sequences occurred across donors. An earlier analysis of 450 to 750 of the donors used high-throughput TCR beta sequencing to judge whether each TCR beta V gene segment behaved as functional or pseudogenic. Donor age, sex, ethnicity and CMV serostatus were collected together with the repertoire data. In a later genetic analysis, genome-wide SNP genotypes for about 55% of the 666 donors were used, and that subset was treated as a discovery cohort. All discovery cohort repertoires had been generated using a single sequencing platform. Class I and class II HLA loci were covered by the typing at four-digit resolution. The number of donors typed differed by locus, with about 629-630 for A, B, C, DRB1 and DQB1, around 560 for DQA1, approximately 570 for DPA1, and 400 to 490 for DPB1. Because of strong linkage in the cohort, four or five DR-DQ haplotypes were treated as single units for association and clustering. Across approximately 400 genotyped donors of the cohort, an average of approximately 200,000 unique TCR beta nucleotide sequences per donor were sequenced, and approximately 19% of those sequences were non-productive. The study at large found these results: Correlated functional status among segregating V segments might reflect linkage disequilibrium, but an unknown experimental factor could not be ruled out. A later analysis found that most CMV-associated TCR beta chains appeared HLA-restricted, with HLA associations seemingly driven largely by CMV exposure. Because the 87-base-pair reads could not distinguish some IMGT-functional V segments, including TRBV6-2 and TRBV6-3, those segments were excluded. An association between a missense DCLRE1C variant and V-gene and J-gene trimming of TCR beta chains was found in a later genetic analysis and replicated in an independent cohort. Because some donors lacked HLA typing at each locus, the association tests relied only on the typed subset. Specific HLA alleles were associated with around 18,000 TCR beta sequences at a false discovery rate of 0.05 in a later analysis. A further reported finding was that TCR beta sequences accurately predicted the HLA-A and HLA-B alleles for most subjects in the first cohort. Most TCR sequences were seen in very few donors, while some public TCRs were found in many individuals. CMV serostatus was the only immune exposure information available for the cohort. Compared with the 666-donor mean, donors in an Asian-associated ancestry cluster had fewer N-insertions in productive TCRs, according to a later genetic analysis. When HLA alleles, especially DR and DQ, strongly co-occurred, attributing TCR associations to individual alleles was difficult. A cluster of highly shared sequence variants was judged likely to be a technical artifact of the sequencing pipeline. The classifier was reported to diagnose cytomegalovirus status with high specificity and sensitivity in both the original cohort and the validation cohort. Roughly uniform sequencing depth across donors was assumed in presence/absence analyses, although this assumption may not hold. It was suggested by the authors that the approach could potentially be generalized to other disease states and immunological phenotypes. Three of the identified cytomegalovirus-associated TCR beta chains were confirmed in vitro to be specific for cytomegalovirus antigens. In this cohort, only TCR beta chains were sequenced, and detectable features were limited by the absence of alpha or paired-chain data. In a later analysis, HLA-associated TCR beta chains showed more clonal expansion and lower generation probabilities than non-associated chains that were equally common. In a later analysis, several top co-occurrence clusters were reported to appear linked to parvovirus B19, influenza, CMV and Epstein-Barr virus. The earlier analysis of 587 of the donors excluded seventeen rarely observed V segments, including chromosome 9 orphons, because counts were too low. In an earlier analysis of about 540 of the donors, most TCR beta V segments were observed in productive rearrangements about 87% or about 30% of the time, broadly matching IMGT annotations. In the study, approximately 160 TCR beta chains were listed as associated with cytomegalovirus. In a later analysis, the rate of TCR association differed among HLA loci, with DRB1 alleles having the most associated TCRs and HLA-C alleles having the fewest.

Regarding this clone: Its target antigen remains unknown. The sample holds no much larger clone one base away, and base qualities are not on file.

The cohort was made up of 666 healthy bone marrow donors. At the time of sampling, all cohort members were nominally healthy, though unrecorded immune exposures were likely present. The donor was CMV seronegative and was included in the group of over 300 seronegative cohort members. Each donor provided a peripheral blood sample, and peripheral blood mononuclear cells were used for TCR beta sequencing. The Qiagen DNeasy Blood Extraction Kit was used to extract genomic DNA from the blood cell samples. The library was made by the immunoSEQ multiplex PCR assay. For the multiplex PCR, a mixture combining 60 forward primers for TCR Vbeta segments and 13 reverse primers for TCR Jbeta segments was used. A multiplex PCR assay on genomic DNA amplified the CDR3 region of rearranged TCR beta genes. The Illumina HiSeq System was used to sequence the amplified TCR beta libraries as 87-base-pair reads. The authors' analysis ran thus. A later analysis tallied some 79 million unique TCR beta chains across the 666 repertoires, and some 12 million of those chains were shared by two or more donors. Raw reads were error-corrected and collapsed into unique sequences with a nearest-neighbor algorithm that merged closely related sequences to remove PCR and sequencing errors. CDR3 sequences were aligned to IMGT reference sequences to assign V, D and J gene segments. For a sequence to be retained, at least a six-nucleotide match to both a V gene segment and a J gene segment was required. Rearrangements were called productive when the CDR3 lacked stop codons and stayed in frame with V and J; all others were non-productive. Following IMGT convention, CDR3 was defined as the stretch from the second conserved V-encoded cysteine up to the conserved J-encoded phenylalanine. The earlier analysis of more than 450 of the donors excluded sequences that lacked an unambiguous match to a single V gene segment. An earlier analysis of a few hundred of the donors called V segments functional above 56.7% productive rearrangements and segregating when the between-donor standard deviation exceeded 5%. A statistical classification framework was built to diagnose cytomegalovirus status from the catalog of TCR beta chain sequences. In a later analysis, V and J genes were assigned by comparing TCR nucleotide sequences against IMGT/GENE-DB human TR gene sequences. Using the TCRdist pipeline, a later analysis assigned CDR3 sequences along with most-parsimonious VDJ recombination scenarios. A later analysis defined each TCR beta chain by its CDR3 amino acid sequence plus V-gene family, and excluded reads lacking a unique V-gene family. A later analysis removed 592 highly shared, low-generation-probability nucleotide sequences to deal with suspected cross-contamination and a sequencing artifact. A later analysis calculated a clonal expansion index for each public chain from normalized within-repertoire ranks of inferred template counts. Generation probabilities in a later analysis came from a VDJ recombination model fitted to out-of-frame rearrangements, and those results were checked against IGoR. In a later analysis, TCR-TCR, TCR-HLA and TCR-CMV co-occurrence was scored with hypergeometric tests, and a repertoire-size bias correction was applied to TCR pairs. In a later analysis, false discovery rates were estimated by permuting HLA or CMV assignments 20 times. In a later analysis, co-occurring TCRs were grouped using DBSCAN, with TCRdist sequence similarity added in when clustering inside HLA-allele-positive subsets. Co-occurrence clustering excluded repertoires with fewer than 30,000 or more than 120,000 public chains, plus five with anomalous nucleotide sharing. The table comes from immuneACCESS by way of TCRdb, which keeps in-frame sequences with V and J called. Part of the clones is missing from these tables; in studies checked, under half for an unresolved V gene and the rest for unknown reasons. The V and J calls and clone size are taken from that table; D and trimming were inferred from the DNA. Present in this sample are fewer than 100,000 clones, less than 85% of which were seen just once. The top ten clonotypes cover about 1.1% of the sample.

V lost 5 bases and J lost 3 bases, and the count of bases not matched to a germline gene is 9. From a lookup of the germline V gene (reference sequence), CDR1 and CDR2 are SEHNR and FQNEAQ. The CDR3 runs 16 amino acids, cysteine and phenylalanine included. Only the CDR3 region is kept as DNA, spanning 48 bases read in frame from base 1. The source is a male donor in good health and CMV-seronegative. This chain is built from TRBV7-9 and TRBJ2-3; TRBD2 matches 9 bases in the middle. Sequencing was carried out using PBMCs. CDR3 sequence: CASSQWAGGRTDTQYF. Here is the DNA: TGTGCCAGCAGCCAATGGGCGGGAGGGCGTACAGATACGCAGTATTTT. Where the CDR3 stops, the reference TRBV7-9 and TRBJ2-3 genes take over; the full variable domain is DTGVSQNPRHKITKRGQNVTFRCDPISEHNRLYWYRQTLGQGPEFLTYFQNEAQLEKSRLLSDRFSAERPKGSFSTLEIQRTEQGDSAMYLCASSQWAGGRTDTQYFGPGTRLTVL.